Following are 2 T cell receptor beta chains from one sample sequenced in a study of blood T cell repertoires in COVID-19. The repertoire was sequenced with immunoSEQ multiplex PCR; TCRdb's copy has only in-frame clones and lacks some. The sample lists nearly 350,000 clones, about four fifths seen once, with 3% in the top ten. The sample consisted of peripheral blood. The source is a man aged 30 to 39 with active or convalescent COVID-19.

CDR3 loop: CASGQGSGELFF. The CDR3 coding sequence is TGTGCCAGTGGACAGGGAAGCGGGGAGCTGTTTTTT. The rearrangement links TRBV19 to TRBJ2-2, with 8 bases fitting TRBD1. The CDR3 spans 12 residues. V dropped 8 bases and J dropped 7; count of bases not matched to a gene: 3. CDR1 and CDR2 from the germline V gene are LNHDA and SQIVND (reference sequence).

A remark on this clone: Other DNA sequences in the same sample also yield this CDR3. The CDR3 here is CSVDEPRGTEAFF. For the CDR3, the DNA is TGCAGCGTTGACGAGCCACGAGGGACTGAAGCTTTCTTT. The rearrangement joins TRBV29-1 to TRBJ1-1; D gene unclear. Germline V gene lookup returns CDR1 SQVTM and CDR2 ANQGSEA. The CDR3 runs 13 residues. V was pared by 3 bases and J by 5 bases, with 13 bases between.